This is a list of T cell receptor beta chains from one sample in a study of T-cell memory formation after mild COVID-19. TCRdb independently ran MiXCR on the 5' RACE reads; one entry per CDR3 protein. The table has roughly 80,000 distinct CDR3 sequences, roughly 23% seen once. The sequenced sample was PBMCs or a T cell subset sorted from them (not recorded which). The source of these receptors is a man aged 18-30 years who had mild COVID-19 (a few samples of this study predate the infection). Cell type and time point are not known. Each CDR3 is given with its conserved first and last residue. The D gene is left open where the match is weak. The size of a clone is reported for some rows only, either as once, few or many, or as a class for expanded clones.

D	V	J	size	DNA	CDR3
NA	TRBV12-3/TRBV12-4	TRBJ2-3	few	TGTGCCAGCAGTCTTGGGGGTATGGCAGATACGCAGTATTTT	CASSLGGMADTQYF
NA	TRBV12-3/TRBV12-4	TRBJ2-3	NA	TGTGCCACCGGACAGAGCACAGATACGCAGTATTTT	CATGQSTDTQYF
TRBD1	TRBV4-3	TRBJ2-3	few	TGCGCCAGCAGCCGTGGGGGGACAGGGTTCCCCCTCGGCACAGATACGCAGTATTTT	CASSRGGTGFPLGTDTQYF
NA	TRBV4-2	TRBJ2-3	NA	TGTGCCAGCAGCCAAGGGGGGACACACACAGATACGCAGTATTTT	CASSQGGTHTDTQYF
NA	TRBV10-3	TRBJ2-7	few	TGTGCCATCAGTCCGGGACAACCTCGCGAGCAGTACTTC	CAISPGQPREQYF
TRBD2	TRBV7-9	TRBJ2-3	few	TGTGCCAGCAGCTCCCGACTAGCGGGGGGCCGCACAGATACGCAGTATTTT	CASSSRLAGGRTDTQYF
TRBD2	TRBV12-3/TRBV12-4	TRBJ2-1	few	TGTGCCAGCAGTCTAGCGGGACTCGGGTTCAATGAGCAGTTCTTC	CASSLAGLGFNEQFF
NA	TRBV15	TRBJ2-5	NA	TGTGCCACCAGCAGGGGGGTCCCCCCGGCGGAGACCCAGTACTTC	CATSRGVPPAETQYF
TRBD1	TRBV4-1	TRBJ1-2	few	TGCGCCAGCAGCCACCCTTCAGGGGGAATCTCCGGGGGCTACACCTTC	CASSHPSGGISGGYTF
NA	TRBV6-6	TRBJ1-2	NA	TGTGCCAGCAGTTACGAGACAGAATTCTATGGCTACACCTTC	CASSYETEFYGYTF
NA	TRBV20-1	TRBJ1-2	few	TGCAGGGACCGCACTACTAACTATGGCTACACCTTC	CRDRTTNYGYTF
TRBD2	TRBV12-3/TRBV12-4	TRBJ2-1	NA	TGTGCCAGCAGGACCACGTGGCTAGCGGGGGGGAGCTCCTACAATGAGCAGTTCTTC	CASRTTWLAGGSSYNEQFF
NA	TRBV20-1	TRBJ2-3	NA	TGCAGTGCCATCGCGGGCCCCCGCACAGATACGCAGTATTTT	CSAIAGPRTDTQYF
NA	TRBV12-3/TRBV12-4	TRBJ2-1	few	TGTGCCAGCACCTTGGGGGAAAGCTCCTACAATGAGCAGTTCTTC	CASTLGESSYNEQFF
TRBD2	TRBV2	TRBJ2-1	NA	TGTGCCAGCCCCCAGGGAGGGCCCTACAATGAGCAGTTCTTC	CASPQGGPYNEQFF
TRBD1	TRBV7-9	TRBJ2-3	NA	TGTGCCAGCAGCTCCTGGACAGGGTCCACAGATACGCAGTATTTT	CASSSWTGSTDTQYF
NA	TRBV4-3	TRBJ1-1	few	TGCGCCAGCAGCCAAGACCCACTCCGGAGATCAGACACTGAAGCTTTCTTT	CASSQDPLRRSDTEAFF
NA	TRBV20-1	TRBJ2-4	few	TGCAGTGCTAGTTCAAGTCTGGGGATAGCCAAAAACATTCAGTACTTC	CSASSSLGIAKNIQYF
NA	TRBV3-1	TRBJ2-1	few	TGTGCCAGCAGCCAAGGAATCGAGGTGCGGGAGCAGTTCTTC	CASSQGIEVREQFF
TRBD1	TRBV15	TRBJ1-2	NA	TGTGCCACCAGCAGAGAAGGGACAGGGTGGGATGGCTACACCTTC	CATSREGTGWDGYTF